A single sample gave rise to the 2 T cell receptor beta chains below, sequenced in a study of T cell repertoires in cytomegalovirus infection. TCRdb reprocessed the reads with MiXCR, giving one entry per CDR3 protein. The data contain about 310,000 distinct CDR3 sequences, around 25% of them singletons. These receptors' antigens are unknown. The specimen was cultured PBMCs, collected from culture after CMV antigen stimulation. These receptors were obtained from a human donor in good health (CMV status not recorded). Some clones in this sample may be carry-over from other donors' samples.

This clonotype appeared many times. The chain links TRBV5-5 to TRBJ2-3; 8 bases map to TRBD2. This CDR3 has 18 residues. The germline gives CDR1 SGHKS, CDR2 YYEKEE (reference sequence). V gave up 1 base and J gave up 2 bases; unmatched junction bases: 12. Here the CDR3 DNA reads TGTGCCAGCAGCTTGATGGTAACTCTAGCGGGTCTCACAGATACGCAGTATTTT. Residues: CASSLMVTLAGLTDTQYF.

This clonotype occurred a few times. The V and J genes are TRBV20-1 and TRBJ2-3; 9 nucleotides line up with TRBD2. Germline CDR1 reads DFQATT; CDR2 reads SNEGSKA (reference sequence). This CDR3 region has 14 residues. V trimming: 6 bases; J trimming: 1 base; junction bases outside the gene matches: 5. The CDR3 is CSAEGLAGTDTQYF. The CDR3, as DNA: TGCAGTGCAGAGGGACTAGCAGGCACAGATACGCAGTATTTT.